The TCR beta chain under discussion was sequenced for a study of CD8 T cells in Susac syndrome. The RNA, roughly 0.45 to 1 ug, was put through reverse transcription using random hexamers. TCRdb re-called the immunoSEQ multiplex PCR reads through MiXCR, storing one row per CDR3 protein. Of around 280,000 distinct CDR3 sequences listed, approximately 85% are singletons. The sample comprised CD8+ T cells from PBMCs. This receptor was identified in a human donor with multiple sclerosis.

The CDR3 reads CASSLLAGGMYEQFF. DNA of the CDR3: TGTGCCAGCAGCCTGCTAGCGGGAGGGATGTATGAGCAGTTCTTC. This chain uses TRBV7-3 with TRBJ2-1; 12 positions agree with TRBD2. Germline V lookup: CDR1 SGHTA, CDR2 FQGTGA. CDR3 length equals 15 residues. Losses at the gene ends were 5 bases for V and 8 bases for J; bases not matched to a gene: 7.